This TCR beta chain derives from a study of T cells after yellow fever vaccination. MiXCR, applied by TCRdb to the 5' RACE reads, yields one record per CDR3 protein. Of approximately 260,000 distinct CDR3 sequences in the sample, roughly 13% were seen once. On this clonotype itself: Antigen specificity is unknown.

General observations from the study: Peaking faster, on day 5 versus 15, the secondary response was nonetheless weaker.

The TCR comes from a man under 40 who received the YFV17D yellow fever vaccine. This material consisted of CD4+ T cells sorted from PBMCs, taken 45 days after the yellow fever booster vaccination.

CDR3 region: CATSVRTDEQFF. The CDR3 region has the DNA TGTGCCACCAGTGTAAGAACAGACGAGCAGTTCTTC. The chain is built from TRBV24-1 and TRBJ2-1; unclear D gene. This CDR3 region has 12 residues. Germline assignment: CDR1 KGHDR and CDR2 SFDVKD. Trimming took off 5 bases at V and 10 bases at J, with 11 bases between the two ends.